This entry lists 21 T cell receptor beta chains sequenced from one sample in a study of shared clonotypes between healthy human individuals. Positive CCR7 selection of CD45RO-negative cells yielded the naive CD8 cells, and terminally differentiated effector memory CD45RA+ cells were excluded. Only in-frame clones appear in the TCRdb table, and some are missing; sequencing was by immunoSEQ multiplex PCR. The sample shows roughly 2.1 million clones, 93% of them seen only once. The sample taken for sequencing was naive CD8+ T cells from PBMCs. These receptors all stem from a man aged 18-30 years in good health. Some clones in this sample may be carry-over from other donors' samples.

This chain's CDR3 is CSVAGGRRYEQYF. The DNA of the CDR3 is TGCAGCGTTGCAGGCGGGAGGAGGTACGAGCAGTACTTC. This sequence joins TRBV29-1 and TRBJ2-7; 8 nucleotides line up with TRBD2. Germline lookup yields CDR1 SQVTM and CDR2 ANQGSEA. This CDR3 is built from 13 residues. With 4 bases clipped from V and 4 bases from J, the junction kept 6 bases outside the gene matches.

V gene TRBV10-1 combines with J gene TRBJ2-7, with TRBD1 as a possible D gene (6 bases). The CDR3 has 14 amino acids. Germline lookup yields CDR1 WNHNN and CDR2 SYGVQD (reference sequence). V gave up 7 bases and J gave up 3 bases, with 16 bases separating them. CDR3 DNA: TGCGCCAGCACCTTAGGGACATCCCTCTACGAGCAGTACTTC. Its protein is CASTLGTSLYEQYF.

The chain has TRBV27 and TRBJ1-4; no definite D call. With 6 bases removed from V and 8 bases from J, the gap between germline ends came to 19 bases. The CDR3 has 15 residues. The V gene's germline CDR1 is MNHEY and CDR2 SMNVEV (reference sequence). In nucleotides, the CDR3 is TGTGCCAGCAGGAAGAAATCCTTCGCAGGAGAAAAACTGTTTTTT. Its translation is CASRKKSFAGEKLFF.

This chain uses TRBV10-3 with TRBJ2-3, with TRBD2 identical over 10 bases. Germline V gives CDR1 ENHRY, CDR2 SYGVKD. The V segment lost 0 bases and the J segment 4 bases; nucleotides outside the gene matches: 13. This CDR3 region has 19 residues. The CDR3 nucleotides are TGTGCCATCAGTGAGTCGATGTCAGGGACTAGCGCCGCCCCAGATACGCAGTATTTT. Its protein is CAISESMSGTSAAPDTQYF.

This rearrangement joins TRBV12-5 to TRBJ1-1, with D perhaps matching TRBD1 (5 bases). The CDR3 is 14 residues long. Germline CDR1 and CDR2: LGHNT and FRNRAP. V was trimmed by 1 base and J by 1 base, leaving 7 bases between them. The CDR3 DNA follows: TGTGCTAGTGGTTTGGGGGGCTCGAACACTGAAGCTTTCTTT. It codes for CASGLGGSNTEAFF.

The rearrangement joins TRBV4-1 to TRBJ2-5; D remains unclear. The CDR3 sequence is 13 residues long. V lost 2 bases to trimming and J lost 1 base, with 5 bases between them. Germline V gene lookup returns CDR1 MGHRA and CDR2 YSYEKL. CDR3 residues: CASSQLVQETQYF. As DNA, the CDR3 is TGCGCCAGCAGCCAACTAGTCCAAGAGACCCAGTACTTC.

DNA of the CDR3: TGCGCCAGCAGCTCGACTAGCGGGAGTTCTCGGGAGCAGTACTTC. It specifies CASSSTSGSSREQYF. The chain carries TRBV5-1 and TRBJ2-7; 12 nucleotides agree with TRBD2. Trimming cost V 3 bases and J 7 bases; bases outside gene matches: 8. The CDR3 totals 15 residues. CDR1 is SGHRS, CDR2 YFSETQ, per germline.

The chain joins TRBV27 to TRBJ2-3, with D maybe TRBD1 (6 bases). CDR3 length: 14 amino acids. V lost 10 bases and J 6 bases, leaving 20 bases between the germline ends. Per germline, CDR1 MNHEY and CDR2 SMNVEV (reference sequence). The CDR3, as DNA: TGTGCCACCGCGGTGGGACACCAGGGGGATACGCAGTATTTT. Translating gives CATAVGHQGDTQYF.

A few counts support this clone. The gene calls are TRBV29-1 and TRBJ1-1; D not resolved. The V end was cut by 4 bases, the J end by 3 bases, with 6 bases between. CDR1 SQVTM and CDR2 ANQGSEA come from the germline V gene. CDR3 size: 11 residues. The CDR3: CSVVNDTEAFF. In DNA form, the CDR3 reads TGCAGCGTTGTTAATGACACTGAAGCTTTCTTT. The full variable domain, in which reference TRBV29-1 and TRBJ1-1 provide the parts outside the CDR3, is SAVISQKPSRDICQRGTSLTIQCQVDSQVTMMFWYRQQPGQSLTLIATANQGSEATYESGFVIDKFPISRPNLTFSTLTVSNMSPEDSSIYLCSVVNDTEAFFGQGTRLTVV.

This sequence joins TRBV4-3 and TRBJ2-1; D gene unclear. Trimming took off 2 bases at V and 5 bases at J, with 13 bases between the two ends. The germline CDR1 and CDR2 sequences are LGHNA and YSLEER. This CDR3 has 15 amino acids. The CDR3 loop is CASSQTQALHNEQFF. CDR3 DNA: TGCGCCAGCAGCCAAACTCAGGCCCTACACAATGAGCAGTTCTTC.

The rearrangement uses TRBV28 and TRBJ1-1; D is unclear. Trimming left V 6 bases short and J 1 base short, with 18 bases between. The CDR3 contains 16 residues. Germline assignment: CDR1 MDHEN and CDR2 SYDVKM. The DNA of the CDR3 is TGTGCCAGCAGGACCAAGCGGCGCCACAGGAACACTGAAGCTTTCTTT. This codes for CASRTKRRHRNTEAFF.

This clone was detected a few times. The sample contains more than one DNA sequence encoding this CDR3. The CDR3 region is CASSVGHTEAFF. CDR3 in DNA: TGTGCCAGCAGCGTAGGTCACACTGAAGCTTTCTTT. This chain joins TRBV9 and TRBJ1-1; D ambiguous. Looked up from germline, CDR1 is SGDLS and CDR2 is YYNGEE. The CDR3 sequence is 12 residues long. V was cut by 0 bases and J by 3 bases, with 3 bases left in between.

Concerning this clone: The identical CDR3 is also encoded by other nucleotide sequences in the sample. The chain employs TRBV28 and TRBJ2-7, with D perhaps TRBD2 (6 bases). V lost 6 bases and J 6 bases, leaving 15 bases between the germline ends. The germline gives CDR1 MDHEN, CDR2 SYDVKM. The CDR3 has 13 residues. The CDR3 sequence is CASSLGSGSEQYF. DNA for the CDR3: TGTGCCAGCAGCCTTGGGAGCGGGTCCGAGCAGTACTTC.

This clone was seen only once. The chain links TRBV4-1 to TRBJ2-1; 10 bases map to TRBD2. Germline trimming cut 3 bases from V and 10 bases from J; bases unmatched to any gene: 9. CDR1 and CDR2 from the germline V gene are MGHRA and YSYEKL. The CDR3 runs 15 residues. In DNA form, the CDR3 reads TGCGCCAGCAGCCAGTCCCCGGGACTAGCGTACGAGCAGTTCTTC. This codes for CASSQSPGLAYEQFF.

The chain combines TRBV15 with TRBJ1-1; 8 bases are shared with TRBD1. Germline V CDR1 and CDR2: LNHNV, YYDKDF (reference sequence). V trimming: 6 bases; J trimming: 1 base; junction bases outside the gene matches: 7. The CDR3 consists of 15 residues. CDR3 amino acids: CATSLTGGWNTEAFF. CDR3 bases: TGTGCCACCAGTTTAACAGGGGGGTGGAACACTGAAGCTTTCTTT. The full variable domain, with the rest looked up from reference TRBV15 and TRBJ1-1, is DAMVIQNPRYQVTQFGKPVTLSCSQTLNHNVMYWYQQKSSQAPKLLFHYYDKDFNNEADTPDNFQSRRPNTSFCFLDIRSPGLGDTAMYLCATSLTGGWNTEAFFGQGTRLTVV.

The rearrangement joins TRBV11-2 to TRBJ1-1; D gene unclear. V lost 1 base to trimming and J lost 4 bases, with 13 bases between them. Germline CDR1 reads SGHAT; CDR2 reads FQNNGV. This CDR3 spans 15 amino acids. The CDR3 reads CASSLVGIVSTEAFF. DNA for the CDR3: TGTGCCAGCAGCTTAGTAGGTATCGTGAGCACTGAAGCTTTCTTT.

The genes are TRBV29-1 and TRBJ2-1, with D unresolved. Germline loops: CDR1 SQVTM, CDR2 ANQGSEA. CDR3 length equals 11 residues. Trimming left V 7 bases short and J 7 bases short, with 11 bases between. The CDR3 sequence is CSAPIKNEQFF. The CDR3 nucleotides are TGCAGCGCCCCAATTAAGAATGAGCAGTTCTTC.

The chain is built from TRBV29-1 and TRBJ1-2; D not certain. The CDR3 is made up of 13 amino acids. Germline V gene lookup returns CDR1 SQVTM and CDR2 ANQGSEA. The ends were cut back, 6 bases at V and 3 bases at J, with 14 bases in the middle. In DNA form, the CDR3 reads TGCAGCGTCGGAAATTGGGATGACTATGGCTACACCTTC. Its translation: CSVGNWDDYGYTF.

Turning to this clone: The conserved phenylalanine or tryptophan is not found at the CDR3 terminus, so this likely reflects a read error. No DNA is shown, since the ends of the CDR3 on it are uncertain; the CDR3 is the one TCRdb lists. The rearrangement joins TRBV28 to TRBJ2-3; the tabulated D call, TRBD1, remains unverified against the DNA. Germline V gene data show CDR1 as MDHEN and CDR2 as SYDVKM. Ends included, the CDR3 has 9 residues. CDR3 loop: CASSLTGED.

The V gene is TRBV2, the J gene TRBJ2-1; the D gene is possibly TRBD2 (6 bases). This CDR3 has 14 amino acids. The V and J ends lost 9 bases and 0 bases respectively, with 12 bases between them. Germline values: CDR1 SNHLY, CDR2 FYNNEI. CDR3: CARGTPSSYNEQFF. The CDR3, as DNA: TGTGCCAGGGGGACTCCCAGCTCCTACAATGAGCAGTTCTTC.

V and J are TRBV7-9 and TRBJ2-7, with D possibly TRBD2 on 5 matching bases. The CDR3 covers 14 residues. The ends were cut back, 0 bases at V and 5 bases at J, with 11 bases in the middle. The germline gives CDR1 SEHNR, CDR2 FQNEAQ (reference sequence). The CDR3: CASSLAGAPNEQYF. CDR3 nucleotides: TGTGCCAGCAGCTTAGCGGGAGCTCCCAACGAGCAGTACTTC.